The text below deals with one T cell receptor beta chain. The germline V gene has CDR1 SGHTA and CDR2 FQGNSA. This CDR3 is 14 amino acids long. Trimming pared 7 bases from V and 0 bases from J, leaving 11 bases between. Survey-level TCR beta sequencing used the immunoSEQ assay. This table comes from immunoSEQ multiplex PCR, and its TCRdb copy is limited to in-frame clones, with some not included. The table shows under 65,000 clones, with approximately 93% occurring only once. This TCR was recovered from a man aged 35 to 55 with rheumatoid arthritis. This chain links TRBV7-2 with TRBJ2-3; D call uncertain. The sequenced sample consisted of PBMCs. The DNA for the CDR3 is TGTGCCAGCACTCTAGGATCTAGCACAGATACGCAGTATTTT. Its translation: CASTLGSSTDTQYF. Full variable domain (rest looked up from reference TRBV7-2 and TRBJ2-3): GAGVSQSPSNKVTEKGKDVELRCDPISGHTALYWYRQSLGQGLEFLIYFQGNSAPDKSGLPSDRFSAERTGGSVSTLTIQRTQQEDSAVYLCASTLGSSTDTQYFGPGTRLTVL.